These T cell receptor beta chains were read from a single sample in a study of blood T cell repertoires in COVID-19. The assay was immunoSEQ multiplex PCR, and TCRdb's table has in-frame clones only and misses some. The data show roughly 250,000 clones, 84% seen once. The sequenced material came from peripheral blood. Source of these receptors: a man in his fifties with active or convalescent COVID-19. Each CDR3 is given with its conserved first and last residue. The D gene is left open where the match is weak. Expanded clones are given a class, and other clones once, few, many or no size at all.

abundance	v_gene	d_gene	j_gene	CDR3nt	CDR3aa
NA	TRBV21-1	NA	TRBJ1-5	TGTGCCAGCAGTATTCAGAAGGGAGGACAGGCCGATCAGCCCCAGCATTTT	CASSIQKGGQADQPQHF
NA	TRBV19	NA	TRBJ1-5	TGTGCCAGTAGTATTAGTGGAGGGCTCAGCAATCAGCCCCAGCATTTT	CASSISGGLSNQPQHF
NA	TRBV7-2	TRBD1	TRBJ1-6	TGTGCCAGCAGCGCGCGACAGGGGATCTCTTCACCCCTCCACTTT	CASSARQGISSPLHF
many	TRBV7-8	TRBD2	TRBJ2-7	TGTGCCTCCGGGCGGGGGATTTACGAGCAGTACTTC	CASGRGIYEQYF
once	TRBV7-2	TRBD2	TRBJ2-7	TGTGCCAGCAGCTTAGAAGCGGGGCTATCCGAGCAGTACTTC	CASSLEAGLSEQYF
NA	TRBV5-1	NA	TRBJ1-1	TGCGCCAGCAGCTTGGAGCAGGGAGGAAACACTGAAGCTTTCTTT	CASSLEQGGNTEAFF
NA	TRBV5-1	NA	TRBJ2-7	TGCGCCAGCAGCCTTGGACAGCCGAGCTCCTACGAGCAGTACTTC	CASSLGQPSSYEQYF
NA	TRBV7-2	NA	TRBJ1-3	TGTGCCAGCAGCCTGGGGGGTGGCAACACCATATATTTT	CASSLGGGNTIYF
NA	TRBV12-3/TRBV12-4	NA	TRBJ2-4	TGTGCCAGCAGACGGACTACCAAAAACATTCAGTACTTC	CASRRTTKNIQYF
NA	TRBV6-2/TRBV6-3	NA	TRBJ1-1	TGTGCCAGCAGTCACCTTAGGAACACTGAAGCTTTCTTT	CASSHLRNTEAFF
NA	TRBV7-9	TRBD1	TRBJ1-2	TGTGCCAGCAGCTCGGGACAGTACTATGGCTACACCTTC	CASSSGQYYGYTF
many	TRBV2	NA	TRBJ1-1	TGTGCCAGCAGTAAGGGGCTTTCTAACACTGAAGCTTTCTTT	CASSKGLSNTEAFF
NA	TRBV7-9	NA	TRBJ2-1	TGTGCCAGCAGCTTTGACAGCAAATACAATGAGCAGTTCTTC	CASSFDSKYNEQFF
NA	TRBV18	TRBD1	TRBJ2-1	TGTGCCAGCTCACCGCGGGACAGGGGAGGACACAATGAGCAGTTCTTC	CASSPRDRGGHNEQFF
NA	TRBV12-5	TRBD2	TRBJ2-2	TGTGCTAGTGGTTCCCCCCTAGCGGGGGCCCACACCGGGGAGCTGTTTTTT	CASGSPLAGAHTGELFF
NA	TRBV25-1	TRBD1	TRBJ2-2	TGTGCCAGCAGAAATGCGCGACAGGGTACTGTCGGGGAGCTGTTTTTT	CASRNARQGTVGELFF
NA	TRBV18	TRBD2	TRBJ2-1	TGTGCCAGCTCAACCACTCCCACGGGGGGTGAGCAGTTCTTC	CASSTTPTGGEQFF
NA	TRBV6-1	NA	TRBJ1-2	TGTGCCAGCAGTGAAGCGCTTCAAGGGGGTCAGGGCTACACCTTC	CASSEALQGGQGYTF
NA	TRBV7-9	NA	TRBJ1-4	TGTGCCAGCAGCTTAGCCTTTTTCGGGGAAAAACTGTTTTTT	CASSLAFFGEKLFF
NA	TRBV3-1/TRBV3-2	NA	TRBJ2-5	TGTGCCAGCAGCCAAGTTGGAGATAAGACCCAGTACTTC	CASSQVGDKTQYF
NA	TRBV5-1	TRBD1	TRBJ2-7	TGCGCCAGCGGGGACAGGGGGACGCACGAGCAGTACTTC	CASGDRGTHEQYF
few	TRBV5-1	NA	TRBJ1-1	TGCGCCAGCAGCCCATTGACAGTCGGGAACACTGAAGCTTTCTTT	CASSPLTVGNTEAFF
NA	TRBV7-2	TRBD2	TRBJ2-5	TGTGCCAGCAGCCCCGGGGGGGGAGGAGAGACCCAGTACTTC	CASSPGGGGETQYF
NA	TRBV5-6	TRBD2	TRBJ2-2	TGTGCCAGCAGCTTGGTACTAGCGACCTACACCGGGGAGCTGTTTTTT	CASSLVLATYTGELFF
once	TRBV27	NA	TRBJ2-7	TGTGCCAGCAGTTCGACTAGACACGAGCAGTACTTC	CASSSTRHEQYF
NA	TRBV19	NA	TRBJ1-6	TGTGCCAGTAGGGGGACAAAAAATTCACCCCTCCACTTT	CASRGTKNSPLHF
NA	TRBV6-6	NA	TRBJ1-5	TGTGCCAGCAGTTACTCACAGCCCAATCAGCCCCAGCATTTT	CASSYSQPNQPQHF
NA	TRBV19	NA	TRBJ2-5	TGTGCCAGTAGTATAGCTCTAGCCCAACAAGAGACCCAGTACTTC	CASSIALAQQETQYF
NA	TRBV29-1	TRBD2	TRBJ2-1	TGCAGCGTATCTCCGGGACTAGGAAATGAGCAGTTCTTC	CSVSPGLGNEQFF
few	TRBV6-2/TRBV6-3	NA	TRBJ2-6	TGTGCCAGCAGTTACTGGAGGGGCTTACCTGGGGCCAACGTCCTGACTTTC	CASSYWRGLPGANVLTF
NA	TRBV18	TRBD1	TRBJ2-7	TGTGCCAGCTCACCAGGGACAGGGTACAACGAGCAGTACTTC	CASSPGTGYNEQYF
NA	TRBV9	NA	TRBJ1-1	TGTGCCAGCAGCACCCAGTTGAACACTGAAGCTTTCTTT	CASSTQLNTEAFF